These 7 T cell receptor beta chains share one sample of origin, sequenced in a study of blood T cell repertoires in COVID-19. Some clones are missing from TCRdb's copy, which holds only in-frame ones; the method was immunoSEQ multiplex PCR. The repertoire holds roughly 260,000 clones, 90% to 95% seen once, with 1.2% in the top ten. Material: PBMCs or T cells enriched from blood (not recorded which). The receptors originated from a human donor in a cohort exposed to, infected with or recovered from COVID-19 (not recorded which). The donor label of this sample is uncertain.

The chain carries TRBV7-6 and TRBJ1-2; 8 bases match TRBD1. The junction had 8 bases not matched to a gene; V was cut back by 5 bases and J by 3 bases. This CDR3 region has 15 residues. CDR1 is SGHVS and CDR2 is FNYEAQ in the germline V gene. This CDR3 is CASSPLPGGHYGYTF. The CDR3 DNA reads TGTGCCAGCAGCCCTCTACCAGGGGGCCACTATGGCTACACCTTC.

CDR3 sequence reads: CASSQDTTAYEQYF. The CDR3 bases are TGTGCCAGCTCTCAGGACACGACAGCCTACGAGCAGTACTTC. This rearrangement joins TRBV18 to TRBJ2-7, with a possible D match to TRBD1 (5 bases). Trimming removed 6 bases at V and 2 bases at J, with 14 bases between. The V gene's germline CDR1 is KGHSH and CDR2 LQKENI. The CDR3 has 14 amino acids.

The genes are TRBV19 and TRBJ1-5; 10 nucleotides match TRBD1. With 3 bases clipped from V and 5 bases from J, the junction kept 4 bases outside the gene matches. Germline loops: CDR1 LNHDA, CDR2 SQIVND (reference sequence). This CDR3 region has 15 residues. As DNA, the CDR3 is TGTGCCAGTAGTATGACAGGGGGCACAGATCAGCCCCAGCATTTT. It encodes CASSMTGGTDQPQHF.

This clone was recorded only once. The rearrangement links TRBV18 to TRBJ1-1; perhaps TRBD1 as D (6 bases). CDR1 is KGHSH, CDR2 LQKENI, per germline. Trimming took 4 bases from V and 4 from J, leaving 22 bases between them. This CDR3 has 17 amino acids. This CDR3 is CASSRLGMTGGFTEAFF. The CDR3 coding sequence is TGTGCCAGCTCACGACTGGGTATGACAGGTGGTTTCACTGAAGCTTTCTTT.

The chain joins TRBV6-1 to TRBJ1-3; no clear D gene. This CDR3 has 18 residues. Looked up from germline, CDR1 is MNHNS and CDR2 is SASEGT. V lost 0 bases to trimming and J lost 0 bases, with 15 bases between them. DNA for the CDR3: TGTGCCAGCAGTGAAGCGAGTTGGAGGTCCAGCTCTGGAAACACCATATATTTT. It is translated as CASSEASWRSSSGNTIYF.

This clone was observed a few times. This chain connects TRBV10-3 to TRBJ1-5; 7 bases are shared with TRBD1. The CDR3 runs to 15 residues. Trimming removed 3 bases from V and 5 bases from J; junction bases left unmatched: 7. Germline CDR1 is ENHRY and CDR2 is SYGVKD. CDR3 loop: CAISDSNRGYQPQHF. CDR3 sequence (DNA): TGTGCCATCAGTGACTCGAACAGGGGATATCAGCCCCAGCATTTT.

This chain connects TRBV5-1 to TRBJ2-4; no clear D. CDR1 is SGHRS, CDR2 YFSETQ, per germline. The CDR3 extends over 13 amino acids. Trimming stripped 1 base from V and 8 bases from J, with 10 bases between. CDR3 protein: CASSLTFLDIQYF. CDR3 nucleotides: TGCGCCAGCAGCTTGACGTTTTTAGACATTCAGTACTTC.